This record covers a single T cell receptor (beta chain). The record originates from a study of cytomegalovirus exposure and HLA in healthy donors. PCR employed 60 Vbeta and 13 Jbeta primers. Only in-frame clones appear in the TCRdb table, and some are missing; sequencing was by immunoSEQ multiplex PCR. Among 100,000 to 150,000 clones listed, about 74% were seen once. J gave up 8 bases and V 3 bases, and 7 bases lay outside the gene matches. This CDR3 comprises 15 residues. CDR1 MGHDK and CDR2 SYGVNS come from the germline V gene. Every donor was a healthy person donating bone marrow. The chain couples TRBV25-1 to TRBJ2-1; 10 nucleotides line up with TRBD2. The source material was PBMCs. This sequence was found in a woman in her fifties or sixties in good health and CMV-seropositive. CDR3 sequence reads: CASSEVAGGRDEQFF. CDR3 DNA: TGTGCCAGCAGTGAGGTAGCGGGGGGCCGAGATGAGCAGTTCTTC.